This T cell receptor (beta chain) was profiled in a study of cytomegalovirus exposure and HLA in healthy donors. Study in general: Of the donors genotyped, several hundred in all, 75% to 85% fell in the Caucasian-associated ancestry cluster. Overall study results and limits: Across HLA loci, a later analysis found differing TCR association rates, with DRB1 most and HLA-C fewest.

The PCR used 60 Vbeta and 13 Jbeta primers. Sequencing was performed with immunoSEQ multiplex PCR; in TCRdb, only in-frame clones are kept and a portion is missing. The sample yields about 120,000 clones, 70% to 90% seen once. Note on this clone: The antigen is unknown.

The junction had 7 bases not matched to a gene; V was cut back by 5 bases and J by 3 bases. This CDR3 is 16 amino acids long. Germline V gene data show CDR1 as SGHTA and CDR2 as FQGNSA. Sequencing was performed on PBMCs. The receptor was derived from a man aged 40-55 years in good health and CMV-seronegative. V and J are TRBV7-2 and TRBJ2-7, with TRBD2 matching 13 bases. CDR3 nucleotide sequence: TGTGCCAGCAGCCTCCGACTAGCGGGAGGAATCTACGAGCAGTACTTC. Translating it yields CASSLRLAGGIYEQYF.